Each of the 10 T cell receptor beta chains below was sequenced from the same sample in a study of glioma-infiltrating T cells after dendritic cell vaccination. Time point indicated: after dendritic cell vaccination, including at tumor progression/relapse. Some clones are missing from TCRdb's copy, which holds only in-frame ones; the method was immunoSEQ multiplex PCR. The sample lists about 50,000 clones; more than 75% were seen once. This material consisted of blood, taken after dendritic cell vaccination. All receptors derive from a human donor with glioblastoma.

The chain links TRBV29-1 to TRBJ1-1; maybe TRBD1 (6 bases). Trimming removed 2 bases from V and 4 bases from J, with 11 bases in between. CDR3 length equals 13 residues. CDR1 and CDR2 from the germline V gene are SQVTM and ANQGSEA. The CDR3 DNA sequence: TGCAGCGTTGAAAGGCCCAGGGGCACTGAAGCTTTCTTT. This sequence encodes CSVERPRGTEAFF.

This clone occurred once. The chain employs TRBV5-4 and TRBJ2-2; 8 nucleotides line up with TRBD1. V was pared by 6 bases and J by 6 bases, with 10 bases of the junction left unmatched. This CDR3 is 15 amino acids long. Germline values: CDR1 SGHNT, CDR2 YYREEE (reference sequence). In DNA form, the CDR3 reads TGTGCCAGCACCCCCGGACAGGGCCCCGCCGGGGAGCTGTTTTTT. This codes for CASTPGQGPAGELFF. The full variable domain, in which reference TRBV5-4 and TRBJ2-2 provide the parts outside the CDR3, is ETGVTQSPTHLIKTRGQQVTLRCSSQSGHNTVSWYQQALGQGPQFIFQYYREEENGRGNFPPRFSGLQFPNYSSELNVNALELDDSALYLCASTPGQGPAGELFFGEGSRLTVL.

The V and J genes are TRBV7-3 and TRBJ1-2; 7 nucleotides match TRBD1. CDR1 and CDR2 (germline): SGHTA, FQGTGA. V trimming: 6 bases; J trimming: 7 bases; junction bases outside the gene matches: 8. This CDR3 comprises 13 residues. This CDR3 is CASSQEGAAGYTF. The DNA of the CDR3 is TGTGCCAGCAGTCAGGAGGGGGCGGCTGGCTACACCTTC.

The J gene is TRBJ2-1, the V gene TRBV5-4, with 9 bases aligning to TRBD2. The CDR3 is 14 residues long. Trimming took 1 base from V and 8 from J; bases not matched to a gene: 4. Germline assignment: CDR1 SGHNT and CDR2 YYREEE (reference sequence). Here the CDR3 reads CASSLRVAGDEQFF. The CDR3 DNA is TGTGCCAGCAGCTTGAGGGTAGCGGGGGATGAGCAGTTCTTC.

This clone appeared a single time. The V and J genes are TRBV30 and TRBJ1-2; D might be TRBD1 (5 bases). CDR3 size: 13 residues. Trimming removed 2 bases at V and 4 bases at J, with 11 bases between. Per germline, CDR1 GTSNPN and CDR2 SVGIG (reference sequence). CDR3 residues: CAWSPDTVYGYTF. CDR3 sequence (DNA): TGTGCCTGGAGTCCGGACACGGTCTATGGCTACACCTTC. Full variable domain (missing parts from reference TRBV30 and TRBJ1-2): SQTIHQWPATLVQPVGSPLSLECTVEGTSNPNLYWYRQAAGRGLQLLFYSVGIGQISSEVPQNLSASRPQDRQFILSSKKLLLSDSGFYLCAWSPDTVYGYTFGSGTRLTVV.

The chain joins TRBV7-2 to TRBJ2-5; D unclear. Trimming took off 3 bases at V and 3 bases at J, with 8 bases between the two ends. CDR1 and CDR2 from the germline V gene are SGHTA and FQGNSA. CDR3 length equals 13 residues. The CDR3 nucleotides are TGTGCCAGCAGCTTTAGTACGAAAGAGACCCAGTACTTC. This sequence encodes CASSFSTKETQYF.

This chain joins TRBV5-6 and TRBJ1-3; D is possibly TRBD1 (6 bases). Looked up from germline, CDR1 is SGHDT and CDR2 is YYEEEE. The CDR3 is made up of 16 amino acids. The germline V and J ends were trimmed by 6 bases and 0 bases, with 16 bases remaining between them. The CDR3 protein is CASTSARGISGNTIYF. In DNA form, the CDR3 reads TGTGCCAGCACCTCGGCCAGGGGAATCTCTGGAAACACCATATATTTT.

The chain has TRBV28 and TRBJ2-7; D uncertain. V shed 5 bases and J shed 0 bases, with 14 bases lying between them. This CDR3 contains 15 residues. Germline CDR1 is MDHEN and CDR2 is SYDVKM. The CDR3 loop is CASSPMGQSSYEQYF. As DNA, the CDR3 is TGTGCCAGCAGTCCTATGGGCCAGAGCTCCTACGAGCAGTACTTC.

The chain couples TRBV4-3 to TRBJ2-4, with 8 bases fitting TRBD1. The CDR3 covers 15 residues. Trimming cost V 0 bases and J 6 bases; bases outside gene matches: 4. Germline V gene lookup returns CDR1 LGHNA and CDR2 YSLEER. The CDR3 DNA is TGCGCCAGCAGCCAAGATCAGGGGACAGGAAACATTCAGTACTTC. It encodes CASSQDQGTGNIQYF.

This chain links TRBV5-1 with TRBJ2-7; 10 nucleotides match TRBD1. Germline-derived CDR1 and CDR2 are SGHRS and YFSETQ. The trim removed 1 base at V and 4 bases at J, leaving 5 bases unmatched. CDR3 length equals 15 residues. The CDR3 bases are TGCGCCAGCAGCTTGACCACGGGACAGGGGTACGAGCAGTACTTC. Translating gives CASSLTTGQGYEQYF.